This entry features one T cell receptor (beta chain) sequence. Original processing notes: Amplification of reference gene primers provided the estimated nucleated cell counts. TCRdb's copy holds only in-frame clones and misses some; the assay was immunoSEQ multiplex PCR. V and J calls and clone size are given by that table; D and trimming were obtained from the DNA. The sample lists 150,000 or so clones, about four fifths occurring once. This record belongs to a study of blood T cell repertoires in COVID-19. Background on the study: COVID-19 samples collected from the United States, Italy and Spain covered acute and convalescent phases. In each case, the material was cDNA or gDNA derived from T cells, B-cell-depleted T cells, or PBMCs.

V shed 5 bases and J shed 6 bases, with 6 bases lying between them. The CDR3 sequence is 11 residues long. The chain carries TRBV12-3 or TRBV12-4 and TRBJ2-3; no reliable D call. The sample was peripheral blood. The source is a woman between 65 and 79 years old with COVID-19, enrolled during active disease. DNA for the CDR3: TGTGCCAGCAGTATCATGGATACGCAGTATTTT. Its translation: CASSIMDTQYF.